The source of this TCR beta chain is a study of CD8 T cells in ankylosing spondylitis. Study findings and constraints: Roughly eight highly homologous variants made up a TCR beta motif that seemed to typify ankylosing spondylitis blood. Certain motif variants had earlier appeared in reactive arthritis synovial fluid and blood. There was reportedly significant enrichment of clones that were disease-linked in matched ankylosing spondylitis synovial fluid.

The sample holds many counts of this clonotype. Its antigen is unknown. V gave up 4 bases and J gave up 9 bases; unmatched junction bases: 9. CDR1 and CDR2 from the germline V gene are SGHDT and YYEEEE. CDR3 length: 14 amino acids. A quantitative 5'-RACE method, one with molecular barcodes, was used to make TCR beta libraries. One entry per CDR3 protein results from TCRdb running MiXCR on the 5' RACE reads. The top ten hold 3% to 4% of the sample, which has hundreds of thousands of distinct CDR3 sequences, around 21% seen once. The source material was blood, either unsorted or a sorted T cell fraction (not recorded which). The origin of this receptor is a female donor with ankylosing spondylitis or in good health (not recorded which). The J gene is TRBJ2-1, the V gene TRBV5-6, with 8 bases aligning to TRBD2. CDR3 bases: TGTGCCAGCAGCCCCGATTTCCGGGAGGGTGAGCAGTTCTTC. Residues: CASSPDFREGEQFF.